These 31 T cell receptor beta chains originate from one sample sequenced in a study of Graves' ophthalmopathy and Graves' hyperthyroidism. The study amplified TCR beta CDR3 regions using RNA transcripts. HTBI primers primed a first-round RT-PCR, and a second-round multiplex PCR followed. Each CDR3 protein is one row after TCRdb ran MiXCR on the multiplex PCR reads. The sample yields over 45,000 distinct CDR3 sequences, under 55% seen once. The sequenced sample was peripheral blood. These receptors were taken from an adult man with Graves' ophthalmopathy.

Ten or more counts support this clonotype. The V call is TRBV9, the J call TRBJ1-4; no reliable D call. The V gene's germline CDR1 is SGDLS and CDR2 YYNGEE. V was pared by 0 bases and J by 3 bases, with 12 bases between. The length of the CDR3 is 16 residues. This CDR3 is CASSVGGLGANEKLFF. CDR3 sequence (DNA): TGTGCCAGCAGCGTAGGGGGATTGGGAGCTAATGAAAAACTGTTTTTT. Filled out from reference TRBV9 and TRBJ1-4, the complete variable domain reads DSGVTQTPKHLITATGQRVTLRCSPRSGDLSVYWYQQSLDQGLQFLIQYYNGEERAKGNILERFSAQQFPDLHSELNLSSLELGDSALYFCASSVGGLGANEKLFFGSGTQLSVL.

The chain combines TRBV20-1 with TRBJ2-7; 10 bases map to TRBD2. V trimming: 6 bases; J trimming: 12 bases; junction bases outside the gene matches: 5. CDR3 size: 10 residues. The germline gives CDR1 DFQATT, CDR2 SNEGSKA (reference sequence). Written as DNA, the CDR3 is TGCAGTGCCCGGGGACTAGCGCTGTACTTC. Residues: CSARGLALYF.

The rearrangement links TRBV5-4 to TRBJ2-7; 9 bases fit TRBD1. The V gene's germline CDR1 is SGHNT and CDR2 YYREEE (reference sequence). The CDR3 spans 14 residues. J lost 3 bases, V lost 4 bases, and 5 bases had no gene match. CDR3 sequence: CASSRQGVNYEQYF. As DNA, the CDR3 is TGTGCCAGCAGCAGACAGGGGGTTAACTACGAGCAGTACTTC.

This clonotype came up many times. The chain links TRBV5-1 to TRBJ1-3, with D possibly TRBD1 on 6 matching bases. The germline V gene has CDR1 SGHRS and CDR2 YFSETQ. The CDR3 loop spans 14 amino acids. The V end was cut by 5 bases, the J end by 2 bases, with 11 bases between. CDR3 in DNA: TGCGCCAGCAGGATAACAGGGACTGGAAACACCATATATTTT. Translating it yields CASRITGTGNTIYF.

Note on this clonotype: A single base separates this from a much larger clone, so it may be a read error. The genes are TRBV18 and TRBJ1-2; D unclear. The V and J ends lost 5 bases and 14 bases respectively, with 15 bases between them. Germline V gene data show CDR1 as KGHSH and CDR2 as LQKENI. There are 11 residues in the CDR3. CDR3 loop: CASSLGWAMTF. The CDR3 DNA reads as TGTGCCAGCTCATTAGGATGGGCTATGACCTTC.

This clonotype was recorded at least ten times. The chain employs TRBV6-4 and TRBJ1-6; 8 bases map to TRBD1. The CDR3 has 15 residues. The V segment lost 2 bases and the J segment 7 bases; nucleotides outside the gene matches: 4. Germline CDR1 is MRHNA and CDR2 is SNTAGT. CDR3: CASSDKGQANSPLHF. The CDR3 bases are TGTGCCAGCAGTGACAAGGGACAGGCAAATTCACCCCTCCACTTT.

This clonotype showed up many times. J is TRBJ1-1 and V is TRBV5-8, with TRBD1 identical over 7 bases. The CDR3 sequence is 15 residues long. Germline V CDR1 and CDR2: SGHTS, YDEGEE. V was pared by 4 bases and J by 1 base, with 7 bases of the junction left unmatched. DNA of the CDR3: TGTGCCAGCAGCCTCCCGGGACAGAGGAACACTGAAGCTTTCTTT. This translates into CASSLPGQRNTEAFF. Supplemented by reference TRBV5-8 and TRBJ1-1, the full variable domain reads EAGVTQSPTHLIKTRGQQATLRCSPISGHTSVYWYQQALGLGLQFLLWYDEGEERNRGNFPPRFSGRQFPNYSSELNVNALELEDSALYLCASSLPGQRNTEAFFGQGTRLTVV.

This clonotype was recorded only once. This sequence joins TRBV9 and TRBJ2-1; no clear D gene. The CDR3 contains 13 residues. The V end was cut by 0 bases, the J end by 8 bases, with 9 bases between. Germline-derived CDR1 and CDR2 are SGDLS and YYNGEE. The CDR3: CASSVGRADEQFF. In DNA, the CDR3 is TGTGCCAGCAGCGTAGGAAGAGCTGATGAGCAGTTCTTC.

The V and J genes are TRBV7-3 and TRBJ1-6; D gene uncertain. Trimming cost V 7 bases and J 17 bases, with 18 bases left between them. Germline assignment: CDR1 SGHTA and CDR2 FQGTGA. The CDR3 consists of 12 residues. The DNA of the CDR3 is TGTGCCAGCACTGCGACTGGACTAACCATCCACTTT. This translates into CASTATGLTIHF.

At least ten counts were recorded for this clonotype. CDR3 sequence reads: CASIRAVCTDTQYF. The CDR3 DNA follows: TGTGCCAGCATCCGGGCCGTCTGCACAGATACGCAGTATTTT. V gene TRBV6-8 combines with J gene TRBJ2-3; D ambiguous. This CDR3 comprises 14 residues. The V gene's germline CDR1 is MNHGY and CDR2 SAAAGT. Trimming pared 7 bases from V and 1 base from J, leaving 12 bases between.

This clonotype was found a few times. The chain has TRBV7-8 and TRBJ2-7, with D perhaps matching TRBD2 (6 bases). V shed 1 base and J shed 7 bases, with 17 bases lying between them. Per the germline V gene, CDR1 is SGHVS and CDR2 is FQNEAQ. The CDR3 spans 15 residues. CDR3 protein: CASSLVPGVMGEQYF. The DNA of the CDR3 is TGTGCCAGCAGCTTAGTTCCGGGAGTGATGGGGGAGCAGTACTTC.

This clonotype was seen repeatedly, ten times or more. This chain uses TRBV4-1 with TRBJ2-7; tentative D call: TRBD2 (5 bases). The CDR3 has 13 amino acids. Germline V lookup: CDR1 MGHRA, CDR2 YSYEKL. V gave up 4 bases and J gave up 4 bases, with 11 bases separating them. CDR3 in DNA: TGCGCCAGCAGCCGTGACTCGGGGTACGAGCAGTACTTC. Its protein is CASSRDSGYEQYF.

The rearrangement uses TRBV19 and TRBJ1-5, with a weak D call TRBD1 (6 bases). V lost 3 bases and J lost 7, with 13 bases in between. In germline, CDR1 is LNHDA, CDR2 SQIVND (reference sequence). This CDR3 contains 14 residues. The CDR3 DNA sequence: TGTGCCAGTAGTATGGGGGGCTCCACCCAGCCCCAGCATTTT. Its protein is CASSMGGSTQPQHF.

In its sample, this clonotype ranks as medium-sized. The chain uses TRBV7-8 and TRBJ2-3; tentative D call: TRBD2 (5 bases). Germline CDR1 and CDR2: SGHVS and FQNEAQ. Trimming left V 5 bases short and J 3 bases short, with 9 bases between. The CDR3 contains 13 residues. The CDR3 reads CASSPRLTDTQYF. The CDR3 DNA is TGTGCCAGCAGCCCTCGACTAACAGATACGCAGTATTTT.

The chain has TRBV28 and TRBJ1-2; D remains unclear. Germline CDR1 and CDR2: MDHEN and SYDVKM. This CDR3 region has 13 residues. The V end lost 6 bases, the J end lost 1 base, and 9 bases lay between the germline ends. CDR3 nucleotide sequence: TGTGCCAGCAGGACTGACGGTAACTATGGCTACACCTTC. Amino acid sequence: CASRTDGNYGYTF.

This clonotype is medium-sized in the sample. This chain links TRBV5-8 with TRBJ1-5, with 9 bases aligning to TRBD1. V shed 0 bases and J 3 bases; nucleotides not matched to a gene: 4. The CDR3 length is 16 residues. CDR1 and CDR2 (germline): SGHTS, YDEGEE. The CDR3 loop is CASSLGGQGSNQPQHF. The CDR3 region has the DNA TGTGCCAGCAGCTTGGGTGGACAGGGGTCCAATCAGCCCCAGCATTTT.

By share of the sample, this clonotype is medium-sized. The chain carries TRBV2 and TRBJ1-2; the D is unclear. Trimming pared 1 base from V and 1 base from J, leaving 4 bases between. Germline V gives CDR1 SNHLY, CDR2 FYNNEI. This CDR3 contains 13 residues. The CDR3 coding sequence is TGTGCCAGCAGTGAAGACGGTAACTATGGCTACACCTTC. Its translation: CASSEDGNYGYTF.

This clonotype was seen at least ten times. This chain uses TRBV5-8 with TRBJ2-1; TRBD2 matches 11 bases. The V segment lost 7 bases and the J segment 7 bases; nucleotides outside the gene matches: 7. Germline loops: CDR1 SGHTS, CDR2 YDEGEE. The CDR3 extends over 14 amino acids. CDR3 region: CASGPGTSGNEQFF. The CDR3 bases are TGTGCCAGCGGACCCGGGACTAGCGGTAATGAGCAGTTCTTC. Full variable domain (remainder filled in from reference TRBV5-8 and TRBJ2-1): EAGVTQSPTHLIKTRGQQATLRCSPISGHTSVYWYQQALGLGLQFLLWYDEGEERNRGNFPPRFSGRQFPNYSSELNVNALELEDSALYLCASGPGTSGNEQFFGPGTRLTVL.

This sequence joins TRBV7-3 and TRBJ2-3; 7 nucleotides line up with TRBD2. The CDR3 loop spans 13 amino acids. Germline values: CDR1 SGHTA, CDR2 FQGTGA. V lost 2 bases, J lost 7 bases, and 3 bases stayed unmatched. This CDR3 is CASSLWGGNTQYF. CDR3 nucleotide sequence: TGTGCCAGCAGCTTATGGGGGGGAAATACGCAGTATTTT.

This chain joins TRBV2 and TRBJ1-2, with D unresolved. CDR3 length: 12 amino acids. The V and J ends lost 5 bases and 5 bases respectively, with 9 bases between them. The V gene's germline CDR1 is SNHLY and CDR2 FYNNEI. The CDR3 sequence: CASSMTGYGYTF. Written as DNA, the CDR3 is TGTGCCAGCAGTATGACGGGTTATGGCTACACCTTC.

The J gene is TRBJ2-5, the V gene TRBV18; TRBD2 aligns across 7 bases. The CDR3 covers 14 residues. V gave up 6 bases and J gave up 5 bases; unmatched junction bases: 9. Germline V CDR1 and CDR2: KGHSH, LQKENI. The CDR3 protein is CASSRAKRGETQYF. CDR3 coding DNA: TGTGCCAGCTCCAGGGCTAAGCGGGGCGAGACCCAGTACTTC.

The CDR3 loop reads CASSLGGTAQETQYF. In DNA, the CDR3 is TGTGCCAGCAGCTTAGGAGGGACAGCCCAAGAGACCCAGTACTTC. V and J are TRBV7-8 and TRBJ2-5, with 7 bases that match TRBD1. This CDR3 comprises 15 residues. V gave up 1 base and J gave up 1 base; unmatched junction bases: 3. CDR1 and CDR2 (germline): SGHVS, FQNEAQ. The whole variable domain, filled in from reference TRBV7-8 and TRBJ2-5, reads GAGVSQSPRYKVAKRGQDVALRCDPISGHVSLFWYQQALGQGPEFLTYFQNEAQLDKSGLPSDRFFAERPEGSVSTLKIQRTQQEDSAVYLCASSLGGTAQETQYFGPGTRLLVL.

There are many counts of this clonotype. This rearrangement joins TRBV7-9 to TRBJ1-4, with D unresolved. The germline CDR1 and CDR2 sequences are SEHNR and FQNEAQ (reference sequence). Trimming took off 3 bases at V and 8 bases at J, with 10 bases between the two ends. This CDR3 region has 13 residues. DNA for the CDR3: TGTGCCAGCAGCTTGGAGACACAAGAAAAACTGTTTTTT. Translating it yields CASSLETQEKLFF.

This clonotype was detected ten times or more. J is TRBJ1-1 and V is TRBV11-2; D ambiguous. The germline V gene has CDR1 SGHAT and CDR2 FQNNGV. Trimming took 5 bases from V and 11 from J, leaving 27 bases between them. The CDR3 contains 16 residues. Here the CDR3 reads CASSLGLRGAAPRAFF. In DNA form, the CDR3 reads TGTGCCAGCAGCCTAGGCCTCCGCGGCGCGGCCCCAAGGGCTTTCTTT.

This clonotype was seen at least ten times. The chain recombines TRBV9 with TRBJ2-2, with 15 bases that match TRBD2. J gave up 4 bases and V 3 bases, and 7 bases lay outside the gene matches. Germline V gives CDR1 SGDLS, CDR2 YYNGEE. The CDR3 totals 18 residues. The CDR3 sequence is CASSAPGLAGGGTGELFF. CDR3 sequence (DNA): TGTGCCAGCAGCGCGCCGGGACTAGCGGGAGGCGGCACCGGGGAGCTGTTTTTT.

This clonotype was seen only a few times. CDR3 DNA sequence: TGTGCCAGCAGATGGGACCCCTCCTACGAGCAGTACTTC. Amino acid sequence: CASRWDPSYEQYF. The chain has TRBV2 and TRBJ2-7, with D perhaps assigned TRBD1 or TRBD2 (5 bases each). This CDR3 spans 13 amino acids. The V end lost 6 bases, the J end lost 0 bases, and 9 bases lay between the germline ends. Per germline, CDR1 SNHLY and CDR2 FYNNEI.

At least ten counts were recorded for this clonotype. This rearrangement joins TRBV5-1 to TRBJ2-5, with D possibly being TRBD1 (6 bases). Trimming took off 0 bases at V and 2 bases at J, with 14 bases between the two ends. Germline CDR1 and CDR2: SGHRS and YFSETQ. The CDR3 is 16 residues long. CDR3 amino acids: CASSLVPGQMQETQYF. CDR3 DNA sequence: TGCGCCAGCAGCTTGGTCCCCGGACAGATGCAAGAGACCCAGTACTTC. Complete variable domain (other parts from reference TRBV5-1 and TRBJ2-5): KAGVTQTPRYLIKTRGQQVTLSCSPISGHRSVSWYQQTPGQGLQFLFEYFSETQRNKGNFPGRFSGRQFSNSRSEMNVSTLELGDSALYLCASSLVPGQMQETQYFGPGTRLLVL.

In its sample, this clonotype was seen once. Mismatch with germline at one junction end may stem from a read error. V gene TRBV2 combines with J gene TRBJ2-3; 13 bases agree with TRBD2. The CDR3 spans 19 residues. Germline CDR1 SNHLY, CDR2 FYNNEI. The DNA for the CDR3 is TGTGCCAGCAGTTCCGGGACTAGCGGGGATCGCTTGAGCTCAGATACGCACTATTTT. Translating it yields CASSSGTSGDRLSSDTHYF.

Remarks on this clonotype: Because the CDR3 is missing its conserved closing phenylalanine or tryptophan, this is likely a read error. The CDR3 coding sequence is TGTGCCACCAGCAGAGATCATAGCGGGAGTGTTATAAAAGAGACCCAGTACCTC. This translates into CATSRDHSGSVIKETQYL. The gene calls are TRBV15 and TRBJ2-5; 9 bases fit TRBD2. J was trimmed by 3 bases and V by 0 bases; bases with no gene match: 11. The germline CDR1 and CDR2 sequences are LNHNV and YYDKDF (reference sequence). The CDR3 consists of 18 residues.

This clonotype was observed a few times. The chain employs TRBV20-1 and TRBJ1-5; 7 bases match TRBD1. The CDR3 runs to 14 residues. CDR1 is DFQATT and CDR2 is SNEGSKA in the germline V gene (reference sequence). With V trimmed by 7 bases and J by 0 bases, 6 bases remained unmatched. The CDR3 is CSVSTGYSNQPQHF. The CDR3 DNA reads TGCAGTGTCTCGACAGGGTATAGCAATCAGCCCCAGCATTTT.

This clonotype was recorded many times. The chain is built from TRBV24-1 and TRBJ2-4, with 8 bases aligning to TRBD2. V was pared by 4 bases and J by 8 bases, with 12 bases of the junction left unmatched. This CDR3 is 16 amino acids long. Germline V CDR1 and CDR2: KGHDR, SFDVKD. The CDR3 DNA sequence: TGTGCCACCAGTGACTCATCACGGGGGGGCGTGGACATTCAGTACTTC. Translated, it gives CATSDSSRGGVDIQYF.